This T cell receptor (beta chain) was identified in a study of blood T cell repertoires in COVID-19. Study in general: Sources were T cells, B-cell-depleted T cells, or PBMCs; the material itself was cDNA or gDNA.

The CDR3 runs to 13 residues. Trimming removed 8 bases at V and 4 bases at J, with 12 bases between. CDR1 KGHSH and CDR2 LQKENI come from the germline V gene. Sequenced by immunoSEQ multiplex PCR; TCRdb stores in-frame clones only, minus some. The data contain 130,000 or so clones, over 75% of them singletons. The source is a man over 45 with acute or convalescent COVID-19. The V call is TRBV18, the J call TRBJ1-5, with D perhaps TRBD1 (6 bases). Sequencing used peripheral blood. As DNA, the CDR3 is TGTGCCAGCGTTACAGGGCCTAATCAGCCCCAGCATTTT. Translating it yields CASVTGPNQPQHF.